This T cell receptor beta chain was found in a study of T cells in Graves' hyperthyroidism and ophthalmopathy. Details on this clonotype: Its antigen is unidentified.

Points from the study as a whole: Most expanded thyroid clonotypes above 0.001 also appeared in blood. The authors' 13 V-J model separated ophthalmopathy from stable hyperthyroidism. Ophthalmopathy, which appeared later, was predicted by the model a median about 5.9 months before onset.

V lost 3 bases to trimming and J lost 0 bases; unmatched junction nucleotides: 8. The CDR3 spans 18 residues. Germline CDR1 and CDR2: SGHAT and FQNNGV. The investigators amplified TCR beta CDR3 regions from RNA transcripts. HTBI primers drove first-round RT-PCR of the TCR CDR3. In TCRdb, the multiplex PCR reads were re-called with MiXCR into one record per CDR3 protein. The table lists roughly 570,000 distinct CDR3 sequences, 46% of them singletons. The V call is TRBV11-2, the J call TRBJ2-6; 7 bases map to TRBD2. The origin of this receptor is an adult woman with Graves' disease, either hyperthyroidism or ophthalmopathy (not recorded which). Sequencing used peripheral blood or thyroid tissue (not recorded which). CDR3 nucleotide sequence: TGTGCCAGCAGCTTCCGGGCGGGAGTTAGCTCTGGGGCCAACGTCCTGACTTTC. Translated: CASSFRAGVSSGANVLTF.